These 30 T cell receptor beta chains were sequenced from one sample in a study of identical twins' blood T cells. In TCRdb, the 5' RACE reads were re-called with MiXCR into one record per CDR3 protein. The data show around 380,000 distinct CDR3 sequences, under 30% seen once. The source material was PBMCs. The receptors were sampled from a woman between 18 and 55 years old in good health.

About this clonotype itself: A junction boundary mismatches the germline segment, possibly from a read error. V usage is TRBV7-7 and J usage is TRBJ2-2; D unresolved. Germline CDR1 reads SSHAT; CDR2 reads FNYEAQ (reference sequence). There are 14 residues in the CDR3. CDR3 coding DNA: TGTGCTAGCAGCTTAGGCAACGCCGCCGGGGAGCTGTTTTTT. This encodes CASSLGNAAGELFF.

This clonotype was recorded a few times. The chain uses TRBV7-2 and TRBJ1-4; D perhaps matches TRBD1 (5 bases). The germline CDR1 and CDR2 sequences are SGHTA and FQGNSA. This CDR3 spans 14 amino acids. V was trimmed by 4 bases and J by 15 bases, leaving 21 bases between them. The CDR3 DNA is TGTGCCAGCAGCTACAAAGTAGGGGCAGGGTTGGTGTTTTTT. Protein product: CASSYKVGAGLVFF. The whole variable domain, filled in from reference TRBV7-2 and TRBJ1-4, reads GAGVSQSPSNKVTEKGKDVELRCDPISGHTALYWYRQSLGQGLEFLIYFQGNSAPDKSGLPSDRFSAERTGGSVSTLTIQRTQQEDSAVYLCASSYKVGAGLVFFGSGTQLSVL.

In its sample, this clonotype was seen a few times. V and J are TRBV20-1 and TRBJ1-4, with D possibly being TRBD1 (5 bases). The germline V gene encodes CDR1 DFQATT and CDR2 SNEGSKA (reference sequence). The CDR3 covers 16 residues. V lost 3 bases and J lost 3, with 17 bases in between. The CDR3 DNA follows: TGCAGTGCTAGCGGCCAGGGCCAGAAGTCTAATGAAAAACTGTTTTTT. This gives the protein CSASGQGQKSNEKLFF.

This clonotype was observed once. For the CDR3, the DNA is TGTGCCAGCAGCTTAGTCTGGTCGGGAGTCAGCAATGAGCAGTTCTTC. It codes for CASSLVWSGVSNEQFF. The chain recombines TRBV7-9 with TRBJ2-1; a possible D gene is TRBD2 (6 bases). Trimming stripped 1 base from V and 6 bases from J, with 16 bases between. The CDR3 totals 16 residues. Germline CDR1 and CDR2: SEHNR and FQNEAQ (reference sequence).

The chain uses TRBV7-9 and TRBJ1-1; TRBD1 is a possible D gene (5 bases). Per the germline V gene, CDR1 is SEHNR and CDR2 is FQNEAQ (reference sequence). Trimming cost V 6 bases and J 5 bases, with 22 bases left between them. The CDR3 sequence is 16 residues long. CDR3 region: CASSRLLPGPETEAFF. Here the CDR3 DNA reads TGTGCCAGCAGTCGTCTACTACCGGGACCTGAAACTGAAGCTTTCTTT.

This clonotype occurred many times. The chain uses TRBV10-3 and TRBJ2-2, with TRBD1 identical over 8 bases. J lost 0 bases, V lost 5 bases, and 5 bases had no gene match. The germline V gene encodes CDR1 ENHRY and CDR2 SYGVKD. The CDR3 loop spans 16 amino acids. In nucleotides, the CDR3 is TGTGCCATCAGTACCCCGACAGGGGCGAACACCGGGGAGCTGTTTTTT. It codes for CAISTPTGANTGELFF.

The table lists this clonotype with a few counts. The chain has TRBV11-2 and TRBJ2-3; D is uncertain. The CDR3 is 14 amino acids. V was trimmed by 0 bases and J by 10 bases, leaving 14 bases between them. Germline V gene data show CDR1 as SGHAT and CDR2 as FQNNGV. The CDR3 sequence is CASSLDILDHPQYF. The CDR3 DNA reads TGTGCCAGCAGCTTAGATATCCTAGACCACCCGCAGTATTTT. Filled out from reference TRBV11-2 and TRBJ2-3, the complete variable domain reads EAGVAQSPRYKIIEKRQSVAFWCNPISGHATLYWYQQILGQGPKLLIQFQNNGVVDDSQLPKDRFSAERLKGVDSTLKIQPAKLEDSAVYLCASSLDILDHPQYFGPGTRLTVL.

The table lists this clonotype with a count of one. The rearrangement links TRBV12-5 to TRBJ1-2; no definite D call. CDR1 is LGHNT and CDR2 is FRNRAP in the germline V gene. The CDR3 spans 15 residues. V lost 0 bases and J 7 bases, leaving 15 bases between the germline ends. CDR3 sequence: CASGLVRLGSGGYTF. The CDR3 bases are TGTGCTAGTGGTTTGGTACGGCTAGGGTCGGGTGGCTACACCTTC.

The chain employs TRBV30 and TRBJ2-1, with 9 bases aligning to TRBD1. The CDR3 covers 14 residues. V gave up 4 bases and J gave up 12 bases; unmatched junction bases: 13. The V gene's germline CDR1 is GTSNPN and CDR2 SVGIG (reference sequence). The CDR3 loop reads CAWTPGQGEHVQFF. The CDR3 nucleotides are TGTGCCTGGACCCCGGGACAGGGTGAACATGTGCAGTTCTTC.

J is TRBJ2-1 and V is TRBV6-5, with D possibly matching TRBD1 (7 bases). The CDR3 spans 14 residues. The V end was cut by 6 bases, the J end by 6 bases, with 15 bases between. The germline V gene has CDR1 MNHEY and CDR2 SVGAGI. The CDR3 loop reads CASRTEGASNEQFF. The CDR3 DNA reads as TGTGCCAGCAGGACGGAGGGGGCCAGCAATGAGCAGTTCTTC.

Details on this clonotype: Possible read error: a much larger clone is one base away. This chain uses TRBV6-6 with TRBJ1-4; no reliable D call. The CDR3 has 12 residues. The germline V gene encodes CDR1 MNHNY and CDR2 SVGAGI (reference sequence). The CDR3 coding sequence is TGTGCCAGCAGTTACCGGGCTGAAAAACCGTTTTTT. Protein: CASSYRAEKPFF.

This clonotype was counted at least ten times. The chain combines TRBV6-4 with TRBJ2-2, with no clear D. Germline V lookup: CDR1 MRHNA, CDR2 SNTAGT. Trimming pared 2 bases from V and 4 bases from J, leaving 5 bases between. This CDR3 comprises 13 residues. The CDR3 DNA reads TGTGCCAGCAGTGACCCTAGCACCGGGGAGCTGTTTTTT. This encodes CASSDPSTGELFF.

Note on this clonotype: A much bigger clone sits one base away, suggesting this may be a read error. The CDR3 carries no conserved terminal phenylalanine or tryptophan, so it likely arises from a read error. The genes are TRBV6-1 and TRBJ2-7; D possibly uses TRBD1 or TRBD2 (5 bases each). Germline CDR1 MNHNS, CDR2 SASEGT. The CDR3 totals 14 residues. Trimming pared 4 bases from V and 0 bases from J, leaving 10 bases between. This CDR3 is CASSVRDGSYEQYL. As DNA, the CDR3 is TGTGCCAGCAGTGTCCGGGACGGCTCCTACGAGCAGTACCTC.

This chain joins TRBV7-2 and TRBJ1-3, with D maybe TRBD1 (5 bases). This CDR3 comprises 15 residues. The ends were cut back, 1 base at V and 1 base at J, with 8 bases in the middle. The germline V gene has CDR1 SGHTA and CDR2 FQGNSA. The CDR3 DNA is TGTGCCAGCAGCTTAGGGGGCGCATCTGGAAACACCATATATTTT. Residues: CASSLGGASGNTIYF.

V gene TRBV7-2 combines with J gene TRBJ2-1; 9 bases are shared with TRBD2. CDR3 length: 16 amino acids. CDR1 SGHTA and CDR2 FQGNSA come from the germline V gene. V shed 5 bases and J 0 bases; nucleotides not matched to a gene: 5. This CDR3 reads CASSKTSGLSYNEQFF. The CDR3 DNA follows: TGTGCCAGCAGCAAGACTAGCGGTCTCTCCTACAATGAGCAGTTCTTC.

This chain connects TRBV5-4 to TRBJ2-1; 7 positions match TRBD2. CDR1 is SGHNT, CDR2 YYREEE, per germline (reference sequence). The CDR3 loop spans 13 amino acids. J was trimmed by 7 bases and V by 6 bases; bases with no gene match: 7. The CDR3 sequence: CASTSGDGNEQFF. CDR3 nucleotides: TGTGCCAGCACAAGCGGGGACGGAAATGAGCAGTTCTTC.

This clonotype was seen repeatedly, ten times or more. The chain uses TRBV29-1 and TRBJ2-3, with 7 positions matching TRBD1. The CDR3 runs 14 residues. The germline V gene encodes CDR1 SQVTM and CDR2 ANQGSEA. Trimming took 5 bases from V and 3 from J; bases not matched to a gene: 8. CDR3 sequence reads: CSVLGGARTDTQYF. CDR3 sequence (DNA): TGCAGCGTTTTAGGGGGCGCCCGGACAGATACGCAGTATTTT.

The chain employs TRBV20-1 and TRBJ1-1, with D unclear. Trimming left V 6 bases short and J 1 base short, with 12 bases between. The germline gives CDR1 DFQATT, CDR2 SNEGSKA (reference sequence). The CDR3 is 13 amino acids. CDR3 sequence reads: CSARTPANTEAFF. CDR3 DNA sequence: TGCAGTGCCCGAACTCCCGCGAACACTGAAGCTTTCTTT.

This clonotype was found a few times. The chain employs TRBV9 and TRBJ2-2; D unresolved. CDR1 is SGDLS and CDR2 is YYNGEE in the germline V gene. The CDR3 consists of 13 residues. Trimming removed 3 bases at V and 6 bases at J, with 9 bases between. CDR3 sequence: CASSADAPGELFF. The CDR3 DNA sequence: TGTGCCAGCAGCGCGGACGCCCCCGGGGAGCTGTTTTTT.

Points on this clonotype: The germline gene is not matched at one end of the junction; a read error may be the cause. This sequence joins TRBV6-2 or TRBV6-3 and TRBJ2-2, with 8 bases matching TRBD1. Germline lookup yields CDR1 MNHEY and CDR2 SVGEGT. The length of the CDR3 is 16 residues. The CDR3 loop is CASSYAGQGLTGGLFF. CDR3 DNA: TGTGCCAGCAGTTACGCAGGACAGGGCCTCACCGGGGGGCTGTTTTTT.

This clonotype has only one observation. The chain carries TRBV29-1 and TRBJ2-2, with D perhaps given as TRBD1 or TRBD2 (5 bases each). This CDR3 is 13 amino acids long. Germline V CDR1 and CDR2: SQVTM, ANQGSEA. V was shortened by 7 bases and J by 3 bases, with 12 bases between the two germline ends. This CDR3 reads CSGRGTDTGELFF. The CDR3 coding sequence is TGCAGCGGCCGAGGGACGGACACCGGGGAGCTGTTTTTT.

This clonotype occurred many times. The chain has TRBV6-1 and TRBJ2-1; TRBD2 matches at 10 bases. CDR3 size: 17 residues. The J segment lost 4 bases and the V segment lost 4 bases, leaving 10 bases of the junction unmatched. Germline V CDR1 and CDR2: MNHNS, SASEGT. CDR3 bases: TGTGCCAGCAGTGCTGCGTTTGGACTAGCGGCTTACAATGAGCAGTTCTTC. Its translation: CASSAAFGLAAYNEQFF.

This clonotype was seen only a few times. V is TRBV9 and J is TRBJ2-1; 12 bases map to TRBD2. Germline CDR1 SGDLS, CDR2 YYNGEE. The CDR3 loop spans 17 amino acids. The J segment lost 8 bases and the V segment lost 4 bases, leaving 13 bases of the junction unmatched. CDR3 DNA sequence: TGTGCCAGCAGCACCATCACCCGGACTAGCGGGACTCATGAGCAGTTCTTC. This translates into CASSTITRTSGTHEQFF.

This clonotype came up once. One end of the junction is discordant with germline, which a read error may explain. The chain is built from TRBV7-2 and TRBJ1-1; 7 bases are shared with TRBD1. The CDR3 length is 14 residues. The germline gives CDR1 SGHTA, CDR2 FQGNSA. The CDR3 reads CVSSAGQMNTEAFF. CDR3 DNA: TGTGTCAGCAGCGCGGGACAGATGAACACTGAAGCTTTCTTT.

The rearrangement uses TRBV5-1 and TRBJ2-7, with a weak D call TRBD2 (7 bases). V lost 4 bases, J lost 12 bases, and 20 bases lay in between. Per germline, CDR1 SGHRS and CDR2 YFSETQ. This CDR3 comprises 13 residues. The CDR3 DNA sequence: TGCGCCAGCAGCGGCAGCGGGACAAACTCTCCGTACTTC. As protein: CASSGSGTNSPYF.

This clonotype showed up just once. V and J are TRBV6-2 or TRBV6-3 and TRBJ2-5, with TRBD2 identical over 13 bases. The CDR3 runs to 15 residues. V gave up 6 bases and J gave up 5 bases; unmatched junction bases: 6. Looked up from germline, CDR1 is MNHEY and CDR2 is SVGEGT. The CDR3 coding sequence is TGTGCCAGCAGGCGGACTAGCGGGAGTACTGAGACCCAGTACTTC. Residues: CASRRTSGSTETQYF.

Ten or more counts support this clonotype. The chain has TRBV10-3 and TRBJ2-2; D ambiguous. Germline-derived CDR1 and CDR2 are ENHRY and SYGVKD. Trimming took 6 bases from V and 0 from J, leaving 11 bases between them. The CDR3 has 15 residues. The CDR3 DNA reads TGTGCCATCAGACTCACAAACCCGAACACCGGGGAGCTGTTTTTT. Encoded protein: CAIRLTNPNTGELFF.

This clonotype has more than one count but fewer than ten. The rearrangement uses TRBV3-1 and TRBJ2-1, with TRBD1 matching over 10 bases. The CDR3 is 18 amino acids. Germline CDR1 LGHDT, CDR2 YNNKEL (reference sequence). With 0 bases clipped from V and 5 bases from J, the junction kept 10 bases outside the gene matches. CDR3 coding DNA: TGTGCCAGCAGCCAAGAGGTGTCGGACAGGGGGATGGACAATGAGCAGTTCTTC. This translates into CASSQEVSDRGMDNEQFF.

This clonotype was detected only a few times. The V gene is TRBV3-1, the J gene TRBJ2-3, with 8 bases aligning to TRBD1. Germline CDR1 reads LGHDT; CDR2 reads YNNKEL (reference sequence). This CDR3 has 15 amino acids. Trimming at V came to 4 bases and at J to 0 bases, leaving 3 bases not matched to a gene. The CDR3 sequence is CASSLRDRSTDTQYF. The CDR3 DNA follows: TGTGCCAGCAGCCTCCGGGACAGGAGCACAGATACGCAGTATTTT.

The sample holds a few counts of this clonotype. This rearrangement joins TRBV3-1 to TRBJ1-2, with a tentative D call TRBD1 (5 bases). Trimming took 4 bases from V and 8 from J, leaving 14 bases between them. This CDR3 has 13 amino acids. Germline V gene lookup returns CDR1 LGHDT and CDR2 YNNKEL (reference sequence). This chain's CDR3 is CASSRRDPKGYTF. DNA of the CDR3: TGTGCCAGCAGCCGCAGGGACCCTAAGGGCTACACCTTC.